What follows are 14 T cell receptor beta chains derived from one specimen sequenced in a study of CD4 and CD8 cells across lung adenocarcinoma regions. Via MiXCR, TCRdb re-called the PCR reads, giving one row per CDR3 protein. The sample has about 25,000 distinct CDR3 sequences, about 50% seen once. Sequenced: CD8+ T cells from the center of a lung tumor. These receptors were obtained from a male donor with lung adenocarcinoma. The CD4 and CD8 labels of this study may be unreliable.

This clonotype occurred once. V is TRBV6-1 and J is TRBJ2-3; tentative D call: TRBD1 (6 bases). The DNA end favors TRBJ2-7, so the J call may be wrong. CDR3 length: 16 residues. Germline CDR1 and CDR2: MNHNS and SASEGT. DNA of the CDR3: TGTGCCAGCAGTGGAGCCGGGGCAGGGGACGAAGATACGCAGTACTTC. Its protein is CASSGAGAGDEDTQYF.

This clonotype has ten or more counts. The chain has TRBV10-2 and TRBJ2-5; TRBD2 aligns across 7 bases. The J call could be wrong; TRBJ2-7 is a better fit for the DNA end. From germline, CDR1 is WSHSY and CDR2 SAAADI. This CDR3 is 15 amino acids long. CDR3 residues: CASSESGGFVYEQYF. The CDR3 DNA reads TGCGCCAGCAGTGAGTCGGGGGGGTTCGTCTACGAGCAGTACTTC.

On this clonotype itself: Its ends do not fully match the called genes, so a read error is possible. The chain employs TRBV6-1 and TRBJ2-5, with D perhaps assigned TRBD1 or TRBD2 (6 bases each). Germline CDR1 is MNHNS and CDR2 is SASEGT. The CDR3 has 16 residues. The DNA of the CDR3 is TGTGCCAGCAGGGGAGCCGGGACACGGGTCCGGGAGACGCAGTACTTC. Its translation: CASRGAGTRVRETQYF.

Notes on this clonotype: The junction differs from germline at one of its ends, possibly a read error. The J gene is TRBJ2-3, the V gene TRBV10-2; weak D call: TRBD2 (5 bases). This CDR3 region has 14 residues. CDR1 WSHSY and CDR2 SAAADI come from the germline V gene. The CDR3 reads CGGTDLGARNTQYF. The CDR3 DNA is TGCGGCGGCACGGATTTGGGAGCCAGGAACACGCAGTACTTT.

CDR3 sequence (DNA): TGTGCCAGTTGGGGGGGGAGCGGAGACACAGAGACGCAGTACTTC. The encoded protein is CASWGGSGDTETQYF. The chain is built from TRBV6-1 and TRBJ2-3; 7 nucleotides agree with TRBD2. The last part of the DNA fits TRBJ2-7 better; the J call may be wrong. The CDR3 has 15 residues. The germline V gene has CDR1 MNHNS and CDR2 SASEGT.

This rearrangement joins TRBV27 to TRBJ2-4; no reliable D call. The J call may not be correct, given that the DNA end is closer to TRBJ2-3. CDR1 is MNHEY, CDR2 SMNVEV, per germline (reference sequence). The CDR3 totals 15 residues. The CDR3 protein is CASSLRVLGKNTQYF. In nucleotides, the CDR3 is TGTGCCAGCAGTCTTAGGGTGTTAGGCAAAAACACGCAGTATTTT.

This clonotype is classed as medium-sized. The rearrangement uses TRBV6-1 and TRBJ2-5, with D possibly TRBD1 on 6 matching bases. Germline V gene sequence: CDR1 MNHNS, CDR2 SASEGT. This CDR3 contains 15 residues. V was shortened by 3 bases and J by 5 bases, with 16 bases between the two germline ends. As DNA, the CDR3 is TGTGCCAGCAGTGAGTTCTGGGGGCATTCGGAGACCCAGTACTTC. This sequence encodes CASSEFWGHSETQYF.

The chain recombines TRBV7-6 with TRBJ2-4; D may be TRBD2 (7 bases). The J call may be mistaken, given a closer DNA end match to TRBJ2-3. Germline V lookup: CDR1 SGHVS, CDR2 FNYEAQ. This CDR3 spans 16 amino acids. The CDR3 nucleotides read TGTGCGTGCCGCCCAGCGGGACTGGGGGCCAAAGACATTCAGTATTTT. It codes for CACRPAGLGAKDIQYF.

Worth noting for this clonotype: Likely a read error: the CDR3 ends without its conserved phenylalanine or tryptophan. The limits of the CDR3 on the DNA are not certain, so only TCRdb's listed CDR3 is given. CDR3 sequence: CASGDLAGALYL. The chain combines TRBV6-1 with TRBJ2-3; the table's TRBD2 call for D was not verified on the DNA. Germline V CDR1 and CDR2: MNHNS, SASEGT. The CDR3 is 12 residues long, ends included.

This clonotype has a count of ten or more. The chain is built from TRBV11-2 and TRBJ2-5; 12 nucleotides align to TRBD1. The assigned J gene may be wrong: the sequence end matches TRBJ2-7 better. Germline-derived CDR1 and CDR2 are SGHAT and FQNNGV. The CDR3 is 13 residues long. The CDR3 loop reads CASRGQGASEQYF. CDR3 nucleotide sequence: TGTGCCAGTCGGGGACAGGGGGCATCCGAGCAGTACTTC.

This clonotype was recorded at least ten times. V and J are TRBV6-5 and TRBJ1-2; weak D call: TRBD1 (5 bases). Trimming left V 0 bases short and J 4 bases short, with 9 bases between. Germline assignment: CDR1 MNHEY and CDR2 SVGAGI. The CDR3 has 14 residues. The CDR3 sequence: CASSYSLRAYGYTF. The CDR3 DNA reads TGTGCCAGCAGTTACTCCCTCAGGGCCTATGGCTACACCTTC.

This chain uses TRBV5-1 with TRBJ2-5, with D perhaps matching TRBD1 (6 bases). The DNA end is a closer match to TRBJ2-7, so the J assignment may be wrong. The CDR3 contains 15 residues. The germline gives CDR1 SGHRS, CDR2 YFSETQ. This CDR3 reads CASSLGDKGNREQYF. The CDR3 region has the DNA TGCGCCAGCAGCTTGGGGGACAAGGGCAATCGCGAGCAGTACTTC.

The genes are TRBV24-1 and TRBJ2-1; D is tentatively TRBD1 or TRBD2 (5 bases each). Judging by the DNA end, TRBJ2-7 fits better; the J call may be wrong. From germline, CDR1 is KGHDR and CDR2 SFDVKD. The CDR3 length is 16 residues. CDR3 sequence: CATSDPRDPGSYEQYV. The CDR3, as DNA: TGTGCCACCAGTGACCCCAGGGACCCCGGCTCCTACGAGCAGTACGTC.

This clonotype was counted many times. The gene calls are TRBV6-5 and TRBJ2-1; D is unresolved. The CDR3 consists of 15 residues. Between the trimmed V and J ends, which lost 0 bases and 1 base, there was a span of 7 bases. CDR1 and CDR2 (germline): MNHEY, SVGAGI. For the CDR3, the DNA is TGTGCCAGCAGTTACTCTGGGATATCCTACAATGAGCAGTTCTTC. It encodes CASSYSGISYNEQFF.